This T cell receptor beta chain was sequenced during a study of circulating and synovial CD4+ cells in juvenile arthritis (dated by TCRdb to between 2013 and 2015). Study-level background: TCRbeta CDR3 repertoires of circulating HLA-DR+ CD4 T cells, bulk blood CD4 T cells and synovial CD4 T cells were compared within each patient. Repertoire sequencing aimed to confirm that a circulating synovial-like CD4 T cell subset was enriched in synovial clonotypes. Study-wide conclusions, independent of this receptor: Circulating pathogenic-like lymphocytes clustered together with synovial T cells, and compared with bulk blood, the circulating pathogenic-like lymphocytes shared a substantially higher fraction of CDR3 sequences with synovium. Because T cell genome counts in CPL samples and bulk blood CD4 samples differed by at least an order of magnitude, sample-size effects were addressed. Traditional Vbeta family usage analysis did not detect the difference between circulating pathogenic-like lymphocytes and bulk blood T cells. Overlap with synovium increased with sequencing depth, so measured shared-clonotype fractions likely underestimated the full repertoire overlap. Lower diversity was observed in synovial and circulating pathogenic-like lymphocyte repertoires than in bulk blood CD4 repertoires, and some CPL samples were found to be as oligoclonal as synovium.

A word on this clone: The antigen this receptor binds is unknown. Base qualities are not at hand, and no much larger clone is one base apart.

The germline V gene (reference sequence) provides CDR1 GTSNPN and CDR2 SVGIG. Including cysteine and phenylalanine, the CDR3 has 16 amino acids. The DNA shown is the 48-base CDR3, in frame from base 1. V is trimmed back by 0 bases and J by 5 bases, and the junction contains 7 bases that no gene match accounts for. The sequenced samples were obtained from patients with active juvenile idiopathic arthritis. Right after thawing, the cells went straight into sorting, and Live/Dead Fixable Near-IR Stain was used to exclude dead cells. Library preparation employed the immunoSEQ multiplex PCR assay. TCRbeta CDR3 sequencing was performed as a commercial service by an external provider. On the study's bioinformatics: The analyses relied on productive nucleotide sequences along with amino acid sequences obtained through in silico translation. Diversity was measured as Renyi entropy over a range of alpha values, and the median of 200 repeated subsamples was taken to equalise sample size. The distance between each pair of repertoires was calculated as one minus the Chao-modified Jaccard index, which corrects for under-sampling, and this distance was used for clustering. Frequency-weighted overlap with synovial clonotypes was computed over 200 sample sizes, 200 draws without replacement each, and reported at the smaller sample's size. TCRdb provides this immuneACCESS table in a form limited to in-frame rearrangements. Some clones are lacking; in checked studies, under half of them reflect an unresolved V gene, and why the rest are absent is not known. Clonal size and the V and J genes are those of that table, whereas D and trimming came from the DNA. For this sample the table gives about 30,000 clones, of which 90% to 95% were detected only once. The ten top clones hold 2.5% to 3.5% of the sample.

The chain is encoded by TRBV30 joined to TRBJ2-3, and 11 junctional nucleotides match TRBD1. This TCR was recovered from a human donor with juvenile idiopathic arthritis. The source material was CD4+ T cells from blood. The DNA sequence reads TGTGCCTGGAGTGTAGTGGACAGGGGGCGCAGAGATACGCAGTATTTT. Translated, this gives CAWSVVDRGRRDTQYF.